This is a list of T cell receptor beta chains from one sample in a study of blood T cell repertoires in COVID-19. Clones were read by immunoSEQ multiplex PCR, and TCRdb kept only the in-frame ones, dropping some. Here the sample spans about 220,000 clones, roughly 83% being singletons. The sequenced sample consisted of PBMCs or T cells enriched from blood (not recorded which). These receptors were obtained from a woman between 40 and 55 years old with acute COVID-19. Each CDR3 is given with its conserved first and last residue. D genes are given only for firm matches. Size is omitted from some rows. Given values are once, few, many or a class for expanded clones.

TGTGCCAGCAGTCAGGGGGGGACAGGGAGTTGGAACACTGAAGCTTTCTTT	CASSQGGTGSWNTEAFF	TRBJ1-1	-	TRBV7-2	TRBD1
TGTGCCAGTAGTTTCCTTCCCGGGACAGGAGGGAAAATAGACTATGGCTACACCTTC	CASSFLPGTGGKIDYGYTF	TRBJ1-2	-	TRBV19	TRBD1
TGTGCCAGCAGTTACTCTGGGCTAGCGGGGGGACGTAAGGATACGCAGTATTTT	CASSYSGLAGGRKDTQYF	TRBJ2-3	-	TRBV6-2/TRBV6-3	TRBD2
TGTGCCAGCAGCCCTCCTAGGTCCGGGGAGCTGTTTTTT	CASSPPRSGELFF	TRBJ2-2	-	TRBV7-2	-
TGTGCCAGCTCACTCACCGAGGGGGGGGCCCAGCCCCAGCATTTT	CASSLTEGGAQPQHF	TRBJ1-5	-	TRBV18	-
TGTGCCAGCAGAGAGGGACAGGGAAATGGCGAGCAGTACTTC	CASREGQGNGEQYF	TRBJ2-7	few	TRBV2	TRBD1
TGTGCCACCAGCAGACTAGCCTCCGGGACAGGGGAGGACACCGGGGAGCTGTTTTTT	CATSRLASGTGEDTGELFF	TRBJ2-2	-	TRBV15	TRBD1
TGTGCCAGCAGCTTAAACTCTTACAATGAGCAGTTCTTC	CASSLNSYNEQFF	TRBJ2-1	-	TRBV7-9	-
TGTGCCTGGAGAACAGGGCAAGGACCCCAGCATTTT	CAWRTGQGPQHF	TRBJ1-5	-	TRBV30	-
TGTGCCAGCAGCCCCCCCCAGGGACTAGCGACTTACAATGAGCAGTTCTTC	CASSPPQGLATYNEQFF	TRBJ2-1	-	TRBV3-1/TRBV3-2	TRBD2
TGTGCCAGCAGCTGGGGACTAGCGGTGGGTACGCAGTATTTT	CASSWGLAVGTQYF	TRBJ2-3	-	TRBV7-9	TRBD2
TGTGCCATCAGCGCGACAGGGGGGGGGAACACTGAAGCTTTCTTT	CAISATGGGNTEAFF	TRBJ1-1	-	TRBV10-3	TRBD1
TGTGCCAGCAGTGAAGAAGGAGGGAGTTATTTTAGCAATCAGCCCCAGCATTTT	CASSEEGGSYFSNQPQHF	TRBJ1-5	-	TRBV6-1	-
TGTGCCAGTGGAAAAGTACAGGACAGGCCTAATGAAAAACTGTTTTTT	CASGKVQDRPNEKLFF	TRBJ1-4	-	TRBV19	TRBD1
TGTGCCAGCAGCCGACCCGGGACAGCGAACACTGAAGCTTTCTTT	CASSRPGTANTEAFF	TRBJ1-1	-	TRBV7-9	TRBD1
TGCAGCGTGGGGGACAGACGGAACACTGAAGCTTTCTTT	CSVGDRRNTEAFF	TRBJ1-1	-	TRBV29-1	TRBD1
TGTGCCACCAGTGACCCAGGAGAGACCCAGTACTTC	CATSDPGETQYF	TRBJ2-5	once	TRBV24-1	-
TGTGCCAGTAGTATTGGAGGGATGGGAAACATTCAGTACTTC	CASSIGGMGNIQYF	TRBJ2-4	-	TRBV19	-
TGTGCCCGGTCGCCCCTAGCCGATAACAGGGGGCGAAAGGACGAGCAGTACTTC	CARSPLADNRGRKDEQYF	TRBJ2-7	-	TRBV21-1	-
TGTGCCAGCAGTGAAGCCGTCCAGGGGCCCTATGGCTACACCTTC	CASSEAVQGPYGYTF	TRBJ1-2	-	TRBV6-1	-
TGTGCCAGCAGCTTAGACAGGGTTGGAAACACCATATATTTT	CASSLDRVGNTIYF	TRBJ1-3	once	TRBV11-2	-